These 2 T cell receptor beta chains originate from one sample sequenced in a study of cytomegalovirus exposure and HLA in healthy donors. The study ran its PCR with 60 Vbeta and 13 Jbeta primers. Clones were read by immunoSEQ multiplex PCR, and TCRdb kept only the in-frame ones, dropping some. This table has 100,000 to 150,000 clones, roughly 79% appearing once. The sample taken for sequencing was PBMCs. These TCRs come from a boy between 2 and 10 years old in good health and CMV-seronegative.

The chain has TRBV7-2 and TRBJ2-1; D possibly corresponds to TRBD2 (6 bases). This CDR3 is 15 amino acids long. Germline lookup yields CDR1 SGHTA and CDR2 FQGNSA. Trimming removed 5 bases at V and 10 bases at J, with 21 bases between. Here the CDR3 DNA reads TGTGCCAGCAGCCTAGGCCGGGAGAGGTCGGAGGAGCAGTTCTTC. Encoded protein: CASSLGRERSEEQFF.

The chain carries TRBV25-1 and TRBJ2-7; the D gene is possibly TRBD2 (5 bases). V was trimmed by 3 bases and J by 7 bases, leaving 7 bases between them. CDR1 and CDR2 (germline): MGHDK, SYGVNS. The CDR3 has 11 amino acids. The CDR3 sequence is CASSDSGEQYF. For the CDR3, the DNA is TGTGCCAGCAGTGACTCGGGGGAGCAGTACTTC.